This TCR beta chain appears in the sequencing data of a study of blood T cells in healthy people across ages. For the second PCR, which ran for about 7 to 11 cycles, a sample-barcoded 5' primer and a J-beta primer mix were used. TCRdb reanalysed the 5' RACE reads using MiXCR and keeps one entry per CDR3 protein. The repertoire holds around 990,000 distinct CDR3 sequences, 35% to 40% seen once, with approximately 14% in the top ten. As regards this clonotype: No antigen is known for it.

Trimming stripped 6 bases from V and 3 bases from J, with 18 bases between. The CDR3 is 15 residues long. Germline V gene lookup returns CDR1 MNHEY and CDR2 SVGEGT. Regarding the study as a whole: It was not known whether donors were CMV positive (a possible confounder of expanded clonotype changes). Among T cells, TCR beta diversity per million cells dropped roughly linearly as age rose.

This clonotype was sampled from a man between 18 and 35 years old in good health. Input material: blood. The rearrangement uses TRBV6-2 or TRBV6-3 and TRBJ2-7; D might be TRBD1 (6 bases). The CDR3 DNA is TGTGCCAGCAGCCCTGGACAGTTGCCAATCTACGAGCAGTACTTC. Translation gives CASSPGQLPIYEQYF.